Listed here are 8 T cell receptor beta chains from one sample, sequenced in a study of blood T cell repertoires in COVID-19. Only in-frame clones appear in the TCRdb table, and some are missing; sequencing was by immunoSEQ multiplex PCR. The table lists some 400,000 clones, 70% to 85% of them singletons. The sample consisted of peripheral blood. These receptors came from a human donor with acute or convalescent COVID-19. The donor label of this sample is uncertain.

The chain couples TRBV13 to TRBJ1-2; 12 bases fit TRBD1. Germline V gives CDR1 PRHDT, CDR2 FYEKMQ (reference sequence). The V segment lost 4 bases and the J segment 8 bases; nucleotides outside the gene matches: 11. The CDR3 spans 16 residues. DNA of the CDR3: TGTGCCAGCAGCTGGGACAGGGGGCGCGGAAAAAGCGGCTACACCTTC. Its translation: CASSWDRGRGKSGYTF.

V usage is TRBV10-2 and J usage is TRBJ1-5; D is uncertain. V lost 3 bases to trimming and J lost 4 bases, with 7 bases between them. Germline lookup yields CDR1 WSHSY and CDR2 SAAADI. This CDR3 spans 13 amino acids. CDR3 sequence (DNA): TGCGCCAGCAGTGAATTCTCGAATCAGCCCCAGCATTTT. Its translation: CASSEFSNQPQHF.

This chain connects TRBV6-5 to TRBJ1-5; D gene ambiguous. The V end lost 2 bases, the J end lost 9 bases, and 11 bases lay between the germline ends. Germline loops: CDR1 MNHEY, CDR2 SVGAGI. This CDR3 is built from 13 residues. CDR3 DNA sequence: TGTGCCAGCAGTTACGAGAGGAATTCGCCCCAGCATTTT. Protein: CASSYERNSPQHF.

CDR3 bases: TGCAGTGCCCCCCTAACAGTAAAACAGTACTTC. Protein sequence: CSAPLTVKQYF. The V call is TRBV20-1, the J call TRBJ2-7; no clear D. The CDR3 is 11 amino acids. Germline CDR1 and CDR2: DFQATT and SNEGSKA (reference sequence). V was trimmed by 6 bases and J by 10 bases, leaving 16 bases between them.

In the case of this clone: This may be a read error: a much more frequent sequence differs by one nucleotide. This CDR3 reads CASRGGAYEQYF. The DNA for the CDR3 is TGTGCCAGCAGAGGGGGAGCCTACGAGCAGTACTTC. The rearrangement uses TRBV6-5 and TRBJ2-7; TRBD1 is a possible D gene (6 bases). Germline V CDR1 and CDR2: MNHEY, SVGAGI. There are 12 residues in the CDR3. Deletions cut 6 bases from V and 2 bases from J, with 8 bases between.

The CDR3 is CASSPPGTGAHEQYF. DNA for the CDR3: TGTGCCAGCAGCCCACCCGGGACAGGGGCCCACGAGCAGTACTTC. The V gene is TRBV14, the J gene TRBJ2-7; TRBD1 matches at 10 bases. Germline lookup yields CDR1 SGHDN and CDR2 FVKESK. CDR3 size: 15 residues. V was pared by 4 bases and J by 5 bases, with 8 bases of the junction left unmatched.

The rearrangement joins TRBV6-5 to TRBJ1-3; D perhaps matches TRBD1 (5 bases). This CDR3 has 14 residues. Germline CDR1 reads MNHEY; CDR2 reads SVGAGI. V lost 10 bases, J lost 2 bases, and 15 bases lay in between. In nucleotides, the CDR3 is TGTGCCATTGCGGAGGGGTCTGCTGGAAACACCATATATTTT. Its translation is CAIAEGSAGNTIYF.

The chain joins TRBV28 to TRBJ1-1; 7 bases are a match to TRBD1. CDR1 and CDR2 (germline): MDHEN, SYDVKM. CDR3 length: 15 residues. Trimming cost V 4 bases and J 9 bases; bases outside gene matches: 14. The CDR3 region is CASSSPTTGTPKAFF. CDR3 DNA sequence: TGTGCCAGCAGTTCCCCCACGACAGGGACTCCTAAAGCTTTCTTT. Drawing the rest from reference TRBV28 and TRBJ1-1, the complete variable domain is DVKVTQSSRYLVKRTGEKVFLECVQDMDHENMFWYRQDPGLGLRLIYFSYDVKMKEKGDIPEGYSVSREKKERFSLILESASTNQTSMYLCASSSPTTGTPKAFFGQGTRLTVV.